The 7 T cell receptor beta chains below all came from one sample that was sequenced in a study of cytomegalovirus exposure and HLA in healthy donors. The PCR used 60 Vbeta and 13 Jbeta primers. The repertoire was sequenced with immunoSEQ multiplex PCR; TCRdb's copy has only in-frame clones and lacks some. Of under 150,000 clones listed, about 80% are singletons. What was sequenced was PBMCs. Every receptor here comes from a middle-aged woman in good health and CMV-seropositive.

This clone was seen only once. This chain connects TRBV15 to TRBJ2-1; 7 bases are a match to TRBD1. V shed 1 base, J shed 4 bases, and the junction held 4 bases outside the gene matches. Germline CDR1 is LNHNV and CDR2 is YYDKDF (reference sequence). The CDR3 is 15 residues long. Here the CDR3 reads CATSRGPGQYNEQFF. The CDR3 DNA is TGTGCCACCAGCAGAGGTCCGGGACAGTACAATGAGCAGTTCTTC.

The J gene is TRBJ2-7, the V gene TRBV27; a possible D gene is TRBD2 (6 bases). CDR3 length: 11 amino acids. Trimming removed 8 bases at V and 4 bases at J, with 9 bases between. The germline V gene encodes CDR1 MNHEY and CDR2 SMNVEV (reference sequence). The chain's CDR3 is CASARGYEQYF. The CDR3, as DNA: TGTGCCAGCGCCCGGGGGTACGAGCAGTACTTC.

The V call is TRBV7-9, the J call TRBJ1-1; weak D call: TRBD1 (5 bases). CDR1 and CDR2 (germline): SEHNR, FQNEAQ (reference sequence). This CDR3 is 14 amino acids long. Trimming took 3 bases from V and 2 from J, leaving 10 bases between them. The CDR3 nucleotides are TGTGCCAGCAGCTTTGGGGGGATAAACACTGAAGCTTTCTTT. Protein: CASSFGGINTEAFF.

This clone appeared once. This sequence joins TRBV6-1 and TRBJ2-2; 7 bases are a match to TRBD2. Germline V gene sequence: CDR1 MNHNS, CDR2 SASEGT. The V and J ends lost 2 bases and 1 base, in that order; junction bases with no gene match: 7. This CDR3 is 17 amino acids long. The CDR3 nucleotides are TGTGCCAGCAGTGAATATCGGCTAGCGGAGAACACCGGGGAGCTGTTTTTT. It yields the protein CASSEYRLAENTGELFF.

This CDR3 reads CASSLAGDWTEAFF. CDR3 DNA: TGTGCCAGCAGCTTAGCAGGGGACTGGACTGAAGCTTTCTTT. V usage is TRBV7-9 and J usage is TRBJ1-1; perhaps TRBD1 as D (5 bases). Germline loops: CDR1 SEHNR, CDR2 FQNEAQ (reference sequence). V was shortened by 0 bases and J by 5 bases, with 10 bases between the two germline ends. The length of the CDR3 is 14 residues.

With regard to this clone: Because the CDR3's place on the DNA is in doubt, the DNA is left out and the CDR3 is given as listed by TCRdb. The chain combines TRBV21-1 with TRBJ2-5; the table's D gene call, TRBD1, was not cross checked with the DNA. TRBV21-1 is listed as a pseudogene. Both ends counted, the CDR3 spans 18 residues. CDR3 loop: CASSKDWGQGIKQETQYF.

This chain links TRBV18 with TRBJ2-7; possible D gene TRBD1, 6 bases. CDR3 size: 14 residues. The V gene lost 2 bases and the J gene lost 7 bases, with 15 bases spanning the gap. Germline assignment: CDR1 KGHSH and CDR2 LQKENI. Here the CDR3 DNA reads TGTGCCAGCTCACCAAACAGGGAACTTATTGAGCAGTACTTC. Its protein is CASSPNRELIEQYF.